This T cell receptor beta chain was sequenced in a study of shared clonotypes between healthy human individuals. Overall study context: A couple of women and a few men aged 18 to 49 served as donors.

Points on this clone: Its cognate antigen is unknown. Different DNA sequences within this sample yield the same CDR3.

Findings of the study overall: With few donors, the genetic and exposure-history diversity represented was limited.

Sequencing was performed with immunoSEQ multiplex PCR; in TCRdb, only in-frame clones are kept and a portion is missing. The sample consists of 2 million to 2.5 million clones, around 95% of them appearing once. CDR1 and CDR2 from the germline V gene are KGHSH and LQKENI. The CDR3 is 14 residues long. After removal of 2 bases from V and 1 base from J, the junction contained 2 bases not matched to a gene. Sequences were obtained from naive CD4+ T cells sorted from blood. Sample subset: CD45RA+ positively selected. The chain is built from TRBV18 and TRBJ2-7, with 7 positions matching TRBD1. The receptor's source is a man aged 18 to 29 in good health. The CDR3 spells CASSPSTGSYEQYF. CDR3 bases: TGTGCCAGCTCACCATCGACAGGGTCCTACGAGCAGTACTTC.